One sample yielded the 14 T cell receptor beta chains listed below, sequenced in a study of technical replicates of blood from a handful of donors. The repertoire was sequenced with immunoSEQ multiplex PCR; TCRdb's copy has only in-frame clones and lacks some. The table has 50,000 to 70,000 clones, around 93% seen once. Material for sequencing was PBMCs. The receptors come from a human donor in good health. Some clones in this sample may be carry-over from other donors' samples.

V and J are TRBV9 and TRBJ1-1; TRBD1 is a possible D gene (5 bases). V lost 2 bases to trimming and J lost 1 base, with 9 bases between them. Per the germline V gene, CDR1 is SGDLS and CDR2 is YYNGEE. The CDR3 spans 14 residues. CDR3 sequence: CASSVEGQNTEAFF. In nucleotides, the CDR3 is TGTGCCAGCAGCGTCGAAGGACAGAACACTGAAGCTTTCTTT.

J is TRBJ2-5 and V is TRBV7-2; D is unresolved. CDR1 and CDR2 (germline): SGHTA, FQGNSA. The V end was cut by 1 base, the J end by 7 bases, with 13 bases between. The CDR3 sequence is 14 residues long. The CDR3 DNA reads TGTGCCAGCAGCTTAGTAGACCGGGTGGGGACCCAGTACTTC. Translating gives CASSLVDRVGTQYF.

CDR3 loop: CASSRQGAEAFF. The CDR3 region has the DNA TGTGCCAGCAGCAGACAGGGGGCAGAGGCTTTCTTT. The rearrangement joins TRBV6-1 to TRBJ1-1, with TRBD1 matching 10 bases. This CDR3 comprises 12 residues. Germline CDR1 reads MNHNS; CDR2 reads SASEGT. V was pared by 6 bases and J by 11 bases, with 6 bases of the junction left unmatched.

The genes are TRBV4-3 and TRBJ2-7; TRBD1 agrees at 7 bases. Germline assignment: CDR1 LGHNA and CDR2 YSLEER. This CDR3 contains 14 residues. The ends lost 3 bases at V and 6 bases at J; junction bases unmatched: 8. DNA of the CDR3: TGCGCCAGCAGCCAGGAACCCTACAGGGGCGAGCAGTACTTC. It specifies CASSQEPYRGEQYF.

This clone was seen once. This sequence joins TRBV5-4 and TRBJ2-7; tentatively, D is TRBD1 (6 bases). CDR1 and CDR2 from the germline V gene are SGHNT and YYREEE (reference sequence). The CDR3 is 13 amino acids. The V and J ends lost 3 bases and 7 bases respectively, with 14 bases between them. CDR3 amino acids: CASSSLQGREQYF. The CDR3 bases are TGTGCCAGCAGCTCCTTACAGGGCAGGGAGCAGTACTTC. The complete variable domain, with remaining parts taken from reference TRBV5-4 and TRBJ2-7, reads ETGVTQSPTHLIKTRGQQVTLRCSSQSGHNTVSWYQQALGQGPQFIFQYYREEENGRGNFPPRFSGLQFPNYSSELNVNALELDDSALYLCASSSLQGREQYFGPGTRLTVT.

To note about this clone: The same CDR3 can be traced to other DNA sequences in this sample. The chain couples TRBV7-6 to TRBJ2-5; D is unresolved. The V and J ends lost 5 bases and 5 bases respectively, with 9 bases between them. Germline V CDR1 and CDR2: SGHVS, FNYEAQ. The CDR3 totals 12 residues. CDR3 sequence reads: CASSLNRETQYF. The CDR3 DNA sequence: TGTGCCAGCAGCCTAAATCGGGAGACCCAGTACTTC.

V gene TRBV30 combines with J gene TRBJ1-2; D is perhaps TRBD1 (5 bases). The CDR3 loop spans 20 amino acids. Deletions cut 3 bases from V and 1 base from J, with 30 bases between. Germline V lookup: CDR1 GTSNPN, CDR2 SVGIG (reference sequence). This CDR3 reads CAWRGGTGRPGLQYNYGYTF. The CDR3 nucleotides read TGTGCCTGGAGGGGGGGAACGGGAAGACCGGGACTCCAGTATAACTATGGCTACACCTTC.

The chain links TRBV7-2 to TRBJ2-3; 16 bases are shared with TRBD2. CDR1 and CDR2 from the germline V gene are SGHTA and FQGNSA. The CDR3 has 16 amino acids. V gave up 5 bases and J gave up 11 bases; unmatched junction bases: 10. The CDR3 region is CASSTGTSGGAGKQYF. The CDR3 DNA reads as TGTGCCAGCAGCACCGGGACTAGCGGGGGGGCCGGGAAGCAGTATTTT.

This chain uses TRBV2 with TRBJ1-3; D gene ambiguous. The V end was cut by 7 bases, the J end by 2 bases, with 9 bases between. This CDR3 contains 13 residues. The germline gives CDR1 SNHLY, CDR2 FYNNEI. The CDR3 is CASNRGAGNTIYF. In DNA form, the CDR3 reads TGTGCCAGCAATCGAGGTGCTGGAAACACCATATATTTT.

The V gene is TRBV10-3, the J gene TRBJ2-1; perhaps TRBD2 as D (5 bases). CDR3 length: 14 residues. Per the germline V gene, CDR1 is ENHRY and CDR2 is SYGVKD. V was shortened by 3 bases and J by 1 base, with 7 bases between the two germline ends. CDR3 loop: CAISDSGSYNEQFF. The CDR3, as DNA: TGTGCCATCAGTGACAGCGGTTCCTACAATGAGCAGTTCTTC.

This sequence joins TRBV5-6 and TRBJ2-2, with unresolved D. CDR3 length equals 14 residues. Germline values: CDR1 SGHDT, CDR2 YYEEEE. V lost 6 bases and J lost 6, with 15 bases in between. Here the CDR3 reads CASTALRSAGELFF. CDR3 nucleotides: TGTGCCAGCACCGCACTTAGGAGCGCCGGGGAGCTGTTTTTT.

This chain joins TRBV5-1 and TRBJ1-2, with a possible D match to TRBD1 (5 bases). Germline V gene data show CDR1 as SGHRS and CDR2 as YFSETQ. V gave up 2 bases and J gave up 4 bases, with 12 bases separating them. The CDR3 runs 14 residues. CDR3 protein: CASSFEGVSYGYTF. CDR3 nucleotide sequence: TGCGCCAGCAGCTTCGAAGGGGTGAGCTATGGCTACACCTTC.

This chain joins TRBV6-5 and TRBJ1-1, with D hard to call. The V gene's germline CDR1 is MNHEY and CDR2 SVGAGI. This CDR3 has 13 amino acids. Trimming took 2 bases from V and 1 from J, leaving 5 bases between them. The CDR3 region is CASSYTKNTEAFF. In DNA, the CDR3 is TGTGCCAGCAGTTACACTAAGAACACTGAAGCTTTCTTT.

The genes are TRBV9 and TRBJ2-2; D perhaps matches TRBD2 (5 bases). The CDR3 is made up of 15 amino acids. Trimming stripped 2 bases from V and 6 bases from J, with 14 bases between. Germline values: CDR1 SGDLS, CDR2 YYNGEE. The CDR3 region is CASSVDFSEAGELFF. CDR3 coding DNA: TGTGCCAGCAGCGTGGACTTCTCTGAGGCCGGGGAGCTGTTTTTT.